Given below is one T cell receptor beta chain in context. What antigen it recognizes has not been identified. Base qualities are not provided; no much larger clone lies one nucleotide away. The record originates from a study of blood T cell repertoires in COVID-19 (dated by TCRdb to 2018 to 2021). Study-wide context: Collaborator samples came from the United States, Italy and Spain and covered acute and convalescent phases of COVID-19. The prospective study material was composed of cDNA or gDNA derived from T cells, B-cell-depleted T cells, or PBMCs. The dataset comprised deeply sampled blood TCRbeta repertoires from subjects exposed to, actively infected with, or recovered from COVID-19. The repertoires were released in a freely available public database meant as a resource for research on the immune response to SARS-CoV-2. The samples were drawn from the first 160 participants of the ongoing ImmuneRACE study and from 950 to 1,500 subjects provided by 6 global collaborators. Nearly every sample came with metadata listing a de-identified subject ID, COVID-19 status, age in years and sex. HLA class I and class II types, where available, came from metadata supplied by the sample provider rather than from assay-based typing. Results the study describes overall, beyond this receptor: The amount of clinical and demographic metadata varied by source and participant and was provided uncurated.

The collaborating institutions used their own protocols to collect whole blood in K2EDTA tubes. For TCRbeta analysis, collaborator samples were shipped as frozen whole blood, as isolated PBMCs, or as DNA extracted from either sample type. Based on the germline V gene, the CDR1 and CDR2 sequences are MNHNS and SASEGT. Between the V and J ends, shortened by 4 bases and 6 bases respectively, the junction contains 24 bases. From its cysteine to its phenylalanine, the CDR3 spans 18 amino acids. Just the 54-base CDR3 DNA is kept, in frame starting at base 1. TCRbeta CDR3 regions were amplified from genomic DNA using the immunoSEQ Assay, a bias-controlled multiplex PCR. On the study's bioinformatics: Within the assay, amplification of reference gene primers was used to estimate how many nucleated cells each sample contained. Sequence reads were collapsed and filtered to measure the absolute abundance of every unique TCRbeta CDR3 rearrangement. For each sample, productive Simpson clonality was calculated as the square root of Simpson's diversity index across productive rearrangements. Here the immuneACCESS table is served through TCRdb, limited to in-frame sequences with V and J called. Missing clones are a known gap in these copies; in checked studies unresolved V genes cover under half, and the rest lacks a known reason. V, J and clone size derive from that table, while D and trimming were established from the DNA sequence. Present in this sample are 35,000 to 45,000 clones, about 88% of which were seen just once. The ten top clones hold over 2% of the sample.

The TCR originated in a human donor in a cohort sampled during active COVID-19. Sample: peripheral blood. The receptor chain draws on TRBV6-1 and TRBJ1-4; the D region possibly corresponds to TRBD1 (6 bases align). DNA sequence: TGTGCCAGCAGTGGCCTGACAGGCCGGATACCCTCCGATGAAAAACTGTTTTTT. Its translation is CASSGLTGRIPSDEKLFF.